This TCR beta chain was found in a study of Tregs in tolerant kidney transplant recipients. Germline loops: CDR1 MGHRA, CDR2 YSYEKL. Trimming left V 1 base short and J 5 bases short, with 8 bases between. The CDR3 runs to 13 residues. The table came from immunoSEQ multiplex PCR; TCRdb's copy has only in-frame clones and leaves some out. Here the sample spans about 66,000 clones, roughly 92% being singletons. The sequence was obtained from a human donor who received a combined kidney and bone marrow transplant. This chain uses TRBV4-1 with TRBJ2-5, with D perhaps matching TRBD1 (5 bases). This sample comprised CD8+ T cells from blood, obtained before the transplant. In nucleotides, the CDR3 is TGCGCCAGCAGCCAAGTAGGGGTGGAGACCCAGTACTTC. Encoded protein: CASSQVGVETQYF.